This note documents a single T cell receptor (beta chain) sequence. The target antigen is unknown. CDR1 and CDR2 (germline): SNHLY, FYNNEI. Trimming took off 4 bases at V and 1 base at J, with 13 bases between the two ends. The CDR3 runs 15 residues. This sample is part of a study of T cell responses to AZD1222 COVID-19 vaccine. Study-wide results and caveats: There were mostly white British donors and more females than males, and clonal diversity was possibly underestimated. Repertoire samples came only from after the peak T cell response.

Some clones are missing from TCRdb's copy, which holds only in-frame ones; the method was immunoSEQ multiplex PCR. The sample lists 120,000 to 150,000 clones; 80% to 85% were seen once. This receptor was obtained from an adult in good health. This specimen was peripheral blood, taken on day 0 of MenACWY control vaccination. This rearrangement joins TRBV2 to TRBJ2-5; maybe TRBD2 (5 bases). The CDR3 DNA follows: TGTGCCAGCAGTGGAGCTCTCGGGGTCCAAGAGACCCAGTACTTC. Translating gives CASSGALGVQETQYF.